This TCR beta chain was recorded in a study of technical replicates of blood from a few donors. The CDR3 runs to 14 residues. The germline V gene encodes CDR1 SGHRS and CDR2 YFSETQ. V was trimmed by 2 bases and J by 1 base, leaving 9 bases between them. Only in-frame clones appear in the TCRdb table, and some are missing; sequencing was by immunoSEQ multiplex PCR. The profile shows about 57,000 clones, roughly 86% of them singletons. This chain links TRBV5-1 with TRBJ1-1; weak D call: TRBD1 (5 bases). This receptor was identified in a human donor in good health. Some clones in this sample may be carry-over from other donors' samples. The sample taken for sequencing was PBMCs. The CDR3: CASSLGAPNTEAFF. The CDR3 region has the DNA TGCGCCAGCAGCTTAGGGGCCCCGAACACTGAAGCTTTCTTT.